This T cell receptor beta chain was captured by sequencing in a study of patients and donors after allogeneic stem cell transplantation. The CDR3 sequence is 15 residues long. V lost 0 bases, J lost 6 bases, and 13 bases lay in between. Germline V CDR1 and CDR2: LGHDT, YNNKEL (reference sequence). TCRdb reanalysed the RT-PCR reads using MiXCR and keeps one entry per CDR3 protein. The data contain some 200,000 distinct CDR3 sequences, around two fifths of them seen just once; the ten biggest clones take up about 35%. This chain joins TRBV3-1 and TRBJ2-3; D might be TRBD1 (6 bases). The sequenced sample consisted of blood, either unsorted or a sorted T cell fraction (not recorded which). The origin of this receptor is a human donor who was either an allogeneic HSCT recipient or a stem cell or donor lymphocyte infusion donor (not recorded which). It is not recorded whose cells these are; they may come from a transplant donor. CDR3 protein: CASSQEGAKQDTQYF. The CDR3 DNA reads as TGTGCCAGCAGCCAAGAGGGGGCCAAGCAGGATACGCAGTATTTT.